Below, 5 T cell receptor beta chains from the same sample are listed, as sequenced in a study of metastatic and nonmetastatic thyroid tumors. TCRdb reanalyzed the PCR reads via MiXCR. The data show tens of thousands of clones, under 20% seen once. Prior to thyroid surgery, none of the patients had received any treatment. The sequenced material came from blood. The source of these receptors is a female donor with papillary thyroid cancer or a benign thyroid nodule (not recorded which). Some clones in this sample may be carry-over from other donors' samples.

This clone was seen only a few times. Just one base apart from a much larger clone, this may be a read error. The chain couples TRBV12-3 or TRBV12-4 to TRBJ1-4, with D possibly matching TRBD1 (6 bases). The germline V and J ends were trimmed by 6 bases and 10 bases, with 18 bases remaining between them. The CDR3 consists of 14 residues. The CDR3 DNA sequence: TGTGCCAGCAGCCAAGACAGGCCTATTGGAAAACTGTTTTTT. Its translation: CASSQDRPIGKLFF.

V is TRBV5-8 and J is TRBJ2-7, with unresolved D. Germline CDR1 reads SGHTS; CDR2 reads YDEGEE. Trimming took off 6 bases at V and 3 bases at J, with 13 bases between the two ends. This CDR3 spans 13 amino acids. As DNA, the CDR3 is TGTGCCAGCATCTACGGTGAGCGCTACGAGCAGTACTTC. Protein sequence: CASIYGERYEQYF.

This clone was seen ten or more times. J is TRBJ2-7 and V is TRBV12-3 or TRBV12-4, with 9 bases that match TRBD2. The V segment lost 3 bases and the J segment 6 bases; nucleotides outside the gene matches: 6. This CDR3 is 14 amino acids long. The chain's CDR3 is CASSFSSGRIEQYF. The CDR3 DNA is TGTGCCAGCAGTTTTTCCAGCGGGAGGATCGAGCAGTACTTC.

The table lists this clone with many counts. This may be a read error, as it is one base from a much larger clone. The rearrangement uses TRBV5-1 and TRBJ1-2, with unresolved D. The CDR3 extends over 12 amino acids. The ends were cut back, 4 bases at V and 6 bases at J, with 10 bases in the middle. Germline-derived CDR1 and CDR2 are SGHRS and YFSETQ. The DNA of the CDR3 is TGCGCCAGCAGCAGCGACGGCCATGGCTACACCTTC. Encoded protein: CASSSDGHGYTF.

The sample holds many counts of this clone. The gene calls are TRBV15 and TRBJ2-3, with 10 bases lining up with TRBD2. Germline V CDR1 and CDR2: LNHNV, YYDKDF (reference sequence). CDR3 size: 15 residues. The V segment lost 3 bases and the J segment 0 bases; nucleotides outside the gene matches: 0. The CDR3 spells CATSSSGGSTDTQYF. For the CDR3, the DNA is TGTGCCACCAGCAGTAGCGGGGGGAGCACAGATACGCAGTATTTT.